These 12 T cell receptor beta chains were all obtained from the same sample, sequenced in a study of Tregs in tolerant kidney transplant recipients. The table came from immunoSEQ multiplex PCR; TCRdb's copy has only in-frame clones and leaves some out. The sample records over 50,000 clones, approximately 82% being singletons. The source material was CD4+ T cells from blood. The receptors come from a human donor in good health.

The J gene is TRBJ1-2, the V gene TRBV6-5; D ambiguous. Deletions cut 2 bases from V and 6 bases from J, with 16 bases between. The CDR3 length is 15 residues. CDR1 is MNHEY and CDR2 is SVGAGI in the germline V gene. The CDR3 sequence: CASSYLIPGKNGYTF. The CDR3 DNA follows: TGTGCCAGCAGTTACCTCATCCCCGGAAAGAATGGCTACACCTTC.

The chain uses TRBV6-1 and TRBJ1-1; the match to TRBD1 covers 7 bases. The germline V gene encodes CDR1 MNHNS and CDR2 SASEGT. The V and J ends lost 11 bases and 3 bases, in that order; junction bases with no gene match: 9. The CDR3 length is 13 residues. Written as DNA, the CDR3 is TGTGCCGGGAGGATCGACAGGGACACTGAAGCTTTCTTT. Amino acid sequence: CAGRIDRDTEAFF.

V gene TRBV25-1 combines with J gene TRBJ2-7; 12 bases match TRBD2. The trim removed 3 bases at V and 3 bases at J, leaving 3 bases unmatched. The germline gives CDR1 MGHDK, CDR2 SYGVNS. There are 15 residues in the CDR3. The CDR3 bases are TGTGCCAGCAGTGAGCTGACTAGCGGGGGCTACGAGCAGTACTTC. Translating it yields CASSELTSGGYEQYF.

The chain is built from TRBV9 and TRBJ2-5; D remains unclear. Trimming removed 0 bases at V and 7 bases at J, with 10 bases between. The V gene's germline CDR1 is SGDLS and CDR2 YYNGEE. This CDR3 region has 13 residues. CDR3 DNA sequence: TGTGCCAGCAGCGTAGAGTATAGTGGGACCCAGTACTTC. The encoded protein is CASSVEYSGTQYF.

The V and J genes are TRBV5-4 and TRBJ2-3; D remains ambiguous. CDR1 is SGHNT, CDR2 YYREEE, per germline (reference sequence). The V and J ends lost 0 bases and 6 bases respectively, with 17 bases between them. This CDR3 has 16 residues. Here the CDR3 reads CASSLEAPTSSDTQYF. DNA for the CDR3: TGTGCCAGCAGCTTGGAGGCTCCGACCTCATCCGATACGCAGTATTTT.

This clone appeared once. V gene TRBV25-1 combines with J gene TRBJ2-1; 12 bases map to TRBD1. After removal of 7 bases from V and 12 bases from J, the junction contained 10 bases not matched to a gene. The CDR3 loop spans 14 amino acids. The V gene's germline CDR1 is MGHDK and CDR2 SYGVNS. CDR3 region: CASTEGQGAPRQFF. The CDR3 nucleotides are TGTGCCAGCACCGAGGGACAGGGGGCCCCTCGGCAGTTCTTC.

The chain recombines TRBV7-2 with TRBJ2-1; 10 bases match TRBD2. Germline V gene data show CDR1 as SGHTA and CDR2 as FQGNSA. The V gene end was trimmed by 1 base and the J gene end by 6 bases; junction bases not matched to a gene: 6. The CDR3 totals 16 residues. DNA for the CDR3: TGTGCCAGCAGCTTAGTGGCACTAGCGGGACTCAATGAGCAGTTCTTC. Translating gives CASSLVALAGLNEQFF.

This clone ranks as medium-sized. The rearrangement links TRBV7-9 to TRBJ1-2; D perhaps matches TRBD1 (5 bases). Germline loops: CDR1 SEHNR, CDR2 FQNEAQ (reference sequence). The length of the CDR3 is 16 residues. V dropped 4 bases and J dropped 3 bases, with 18 bases sitting between them. In nucleotides, the CDR3 is TGTGCCAGCAGCTCGATCCGCCAACGGGACGACTATGGCTACACCTTC. Its protein product is CASSSIRQRDDYGYTF.

The chain carries TRBV29-1 and TRBJ1-2; a possible D gene is TRBD1 (6 bases). Germline CDR1 and CDR2: SQVTM and ANQGSEA. V lost 8 bases and J lost 7, with 23 bases in between. CDR3 size: 14 residues. CDR3 nucleotides: TGCAGCATTCGAGCCTTACAGGGAGGTGGTGGCTACACCTTC. This encodes CSIRALQGGGGYTF.

The chain uses TRBV5-1 and TRBJ2-5; D unclear. CDR1 is SGHRS and CDR2 is YFSETQ in the germline V gene. Trimming removed 0 bases at V and 2 bases at J, with 17 bases between. The CDR3 has 17 amino acids. As DNA, the CDR3 is TGCGCCAGCAGCTTGGGTCTCGGTGTCCGTCATCAAGAGACCCAGTACTTC. Amino acid sequence: CASSLGLGVRHQETQYF.

This chain links TRBV27 with TRBJ1-4; no clear D. In germline, CDR1 is MNHEY, CDR2 SMNVEV (reference sequence). V dropped 4 bases and J dropped 0 bases, with 21 bases sitting between them. The CDR3 sequence is 19 residues long. The CDR3 here is CASSSTGYGLFSTNEKLFF. The CDR3 coding sequence is TGTGCCAGCAGTTCCACCGGTTATGGGTTATTTTCAACTAATGAAAAACTGTTTTTT.

This rearrangement joins TRBV5-4 to TRBJ1-1; TRBD1 matches 8 bases. V lost 3 bases and J lost 6; bases outside the gene matches: 7. The CDR3 spans 14 residues. Germline V lookup: CDR1 SGHNT, CDR2 YYREEE (reference sequence). The CDR3 loop is CASSSTGGGAEAFF. For the CDR3, the DNA is TGTGCCAGCAGCTCTACAGGGGGAGGAGCTGAAGCTTTCTTT.